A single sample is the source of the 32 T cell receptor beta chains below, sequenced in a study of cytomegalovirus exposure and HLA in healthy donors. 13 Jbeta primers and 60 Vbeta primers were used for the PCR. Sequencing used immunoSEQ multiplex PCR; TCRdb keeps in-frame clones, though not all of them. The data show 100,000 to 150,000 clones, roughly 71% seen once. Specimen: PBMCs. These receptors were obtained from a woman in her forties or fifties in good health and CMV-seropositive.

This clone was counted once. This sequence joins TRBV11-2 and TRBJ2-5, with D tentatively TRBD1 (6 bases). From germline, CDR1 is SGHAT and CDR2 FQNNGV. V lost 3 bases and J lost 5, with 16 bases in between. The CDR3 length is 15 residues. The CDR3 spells CASSFQTNQGETQYF. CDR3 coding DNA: TGTGCCAGCAGCTTTCAGACAAACCAGGGGGAGACCCAGTACTTC.

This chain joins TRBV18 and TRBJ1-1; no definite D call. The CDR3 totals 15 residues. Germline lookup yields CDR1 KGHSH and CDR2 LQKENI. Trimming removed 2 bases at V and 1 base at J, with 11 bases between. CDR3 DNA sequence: TGTGCCAGCTCACCAAGCTTCGGGGAGAACACTGAAGCTTTCTTT. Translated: CASSPSFGENTEAFF.

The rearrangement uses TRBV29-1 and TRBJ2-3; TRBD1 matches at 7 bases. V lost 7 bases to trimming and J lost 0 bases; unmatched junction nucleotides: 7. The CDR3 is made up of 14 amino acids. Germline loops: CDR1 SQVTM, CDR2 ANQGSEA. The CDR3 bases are TGCAGCGCCGCCGGGACAGCTAGCACAGATACGCAGTATTTT. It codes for CSAAGTASTDTQYF.

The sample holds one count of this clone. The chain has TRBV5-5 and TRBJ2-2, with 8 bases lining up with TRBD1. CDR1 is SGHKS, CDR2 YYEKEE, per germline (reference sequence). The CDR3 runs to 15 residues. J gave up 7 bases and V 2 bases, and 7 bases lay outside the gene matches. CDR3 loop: CASSFSQGAGGELFF. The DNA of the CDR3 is TGTGCCAGCAGCTTTTCTCAGGGGGCAGGCGGGGAGCTGTTTTTT.

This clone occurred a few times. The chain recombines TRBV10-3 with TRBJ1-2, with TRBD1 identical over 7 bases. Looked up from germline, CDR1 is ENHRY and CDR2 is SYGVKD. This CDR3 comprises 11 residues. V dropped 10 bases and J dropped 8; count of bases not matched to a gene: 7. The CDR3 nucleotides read TGTGCCACCGGACAGGTGCCGGGCTACACCTTC. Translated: CATGQVPGYTF.

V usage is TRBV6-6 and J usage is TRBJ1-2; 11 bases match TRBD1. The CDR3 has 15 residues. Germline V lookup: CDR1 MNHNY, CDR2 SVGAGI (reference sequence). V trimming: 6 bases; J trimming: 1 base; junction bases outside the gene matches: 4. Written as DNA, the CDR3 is TGTGCCAGCAGCCCAGGGACAGGGGGTAACTATGGCTACACCTTC. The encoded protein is CASSPGTGGNYGYTF.

The CDR3 DNA is TGTGCCAGCAGTTTTAGTAATAGCAATCAGCCCCAGCATTTT. It encodes CASSFSNSNQPQHF. This sequence joins TRBV6-1 and TRBJ1-5; D gene uncertain. The V and J ends lost 5 bases and 0 bases respectively, with 8 bases between them. CDR3 length: 14 amino acids. Germline V lookup: CDR1 MNHNS, CDR2 SASEGT.

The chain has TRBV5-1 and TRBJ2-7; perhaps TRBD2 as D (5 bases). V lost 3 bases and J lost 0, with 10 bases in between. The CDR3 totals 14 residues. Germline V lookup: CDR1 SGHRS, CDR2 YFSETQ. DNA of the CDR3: TGCGCCAGCAGCTCCCGGAGGAGCTCCTACGAGCAGTACTTC. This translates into CASSSRRSSYEQYF.

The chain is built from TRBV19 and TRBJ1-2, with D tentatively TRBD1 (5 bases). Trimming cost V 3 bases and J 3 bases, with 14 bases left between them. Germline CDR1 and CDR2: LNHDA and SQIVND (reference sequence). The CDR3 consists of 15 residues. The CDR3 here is CASSMQGTQDYGYTF. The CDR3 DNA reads TGTGCCAGTAGTATGCAGGGCACTCAGGACTATGGCTACACCTTC.

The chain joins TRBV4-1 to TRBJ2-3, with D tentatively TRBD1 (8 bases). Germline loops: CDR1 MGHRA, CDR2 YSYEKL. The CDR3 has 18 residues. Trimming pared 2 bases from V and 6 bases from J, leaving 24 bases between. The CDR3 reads CASSQQGEGTGHSDTQYF. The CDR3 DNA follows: TGCGCCAGCAGCCAACAAGGGGAGGGGACAGGTCATAGTGATACGCAGTATTTT.

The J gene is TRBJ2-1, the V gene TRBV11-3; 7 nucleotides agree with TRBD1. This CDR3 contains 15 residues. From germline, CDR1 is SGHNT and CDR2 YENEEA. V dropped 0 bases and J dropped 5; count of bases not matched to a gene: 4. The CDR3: CASSLEGQKNNEQFF. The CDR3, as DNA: TGTGCCAGCAGCTTAGAGGGACAGAAAAACAATGAGCAGTTCTTC.

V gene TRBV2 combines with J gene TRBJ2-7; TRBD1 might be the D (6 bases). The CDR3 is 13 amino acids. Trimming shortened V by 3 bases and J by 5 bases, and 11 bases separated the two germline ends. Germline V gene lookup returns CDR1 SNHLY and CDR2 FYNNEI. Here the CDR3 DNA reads TGTGCCAGCAGTGAGAACAGGGTCCACGAGCAGTACTTC. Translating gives CASSENRVHEQYF.

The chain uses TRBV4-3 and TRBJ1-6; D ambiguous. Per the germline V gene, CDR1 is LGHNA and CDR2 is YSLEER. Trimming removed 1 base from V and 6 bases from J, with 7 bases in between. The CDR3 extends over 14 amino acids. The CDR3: CASSQVSSNSPLHF. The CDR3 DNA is TGCGCCAGCAGCCAAGTTTCGTCTAATTCACCCCTCCACTTT.

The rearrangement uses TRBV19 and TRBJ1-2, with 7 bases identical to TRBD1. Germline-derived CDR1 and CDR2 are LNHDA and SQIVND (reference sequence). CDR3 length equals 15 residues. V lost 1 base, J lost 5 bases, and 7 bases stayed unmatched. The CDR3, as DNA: TGTGCCAGTAGTATAGTTTTACAGGGGATTTATGGCTACACCTTC. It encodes CASSIVLQGIYGYTF. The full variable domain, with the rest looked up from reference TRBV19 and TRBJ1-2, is DGGITQSPKYLFRKEGQNVTLSCEQNLNHDAMYWYRQDPGQGLRLIYYSQIVNDFQKGDIAEGYSVSREKKESFPLTVTSAQKNPTAFYLCASSIVLQGIYGYTFGSGTRLTVV.

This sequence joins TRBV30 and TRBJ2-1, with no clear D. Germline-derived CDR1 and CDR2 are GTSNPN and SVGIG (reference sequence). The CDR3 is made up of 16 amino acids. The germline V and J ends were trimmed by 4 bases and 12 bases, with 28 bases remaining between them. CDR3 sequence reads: CAWNGYGEQFSKPQFF. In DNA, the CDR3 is TGTGCCTGGAACGGGTACGGTGAGCAGTTCTCTAAGCCGCAGTTCTTC.

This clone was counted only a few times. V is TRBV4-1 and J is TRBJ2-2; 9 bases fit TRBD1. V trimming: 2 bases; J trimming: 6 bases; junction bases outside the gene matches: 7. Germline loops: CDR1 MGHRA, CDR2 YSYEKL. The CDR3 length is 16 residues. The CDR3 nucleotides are TGCGCCAGCAGCCAACGGGACAGGGCTTTTGCCGGGGAGCTGTTTTTT. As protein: CASSQRDRAFAGELFF.

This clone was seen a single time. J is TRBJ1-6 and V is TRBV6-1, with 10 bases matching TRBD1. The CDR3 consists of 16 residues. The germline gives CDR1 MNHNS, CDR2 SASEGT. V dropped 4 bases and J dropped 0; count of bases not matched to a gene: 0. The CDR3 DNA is TGTGCCAGCAGTGGGACAGGGGGCTCCTATAATTCACCCCTCCACTTT. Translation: CASSGTGGSYNSPLHF.

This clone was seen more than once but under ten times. The CDR3 DNA sequence: TGTGCCAGCAGTGAAGATGAAATTGTGGGGACAGGGGTAATTTATAGCAATCAGCCCCAGCATTTT. The encoded protein is CASSEDEIVGTGVIYSNQPQHF. The J gene is TRBJ1-5, the V gene TRBV6-1, with 10 bases fitting TRBD1. The CDR3 contains 22 residues. After removal of 1 base from V and 0 bases from J, the junction contained 18 bases not matched to a gene. CDR1 is MNHNS and CDR2 is SASEGT in the germline V gene.

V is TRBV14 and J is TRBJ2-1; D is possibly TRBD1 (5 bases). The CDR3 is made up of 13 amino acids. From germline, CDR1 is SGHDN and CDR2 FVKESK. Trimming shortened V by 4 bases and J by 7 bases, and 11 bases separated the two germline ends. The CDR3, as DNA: TGTGCCAGCAGCCCCCTTCAGGGTAATGAGCAGTTCTTC. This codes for CASSPLQGNEQFF.

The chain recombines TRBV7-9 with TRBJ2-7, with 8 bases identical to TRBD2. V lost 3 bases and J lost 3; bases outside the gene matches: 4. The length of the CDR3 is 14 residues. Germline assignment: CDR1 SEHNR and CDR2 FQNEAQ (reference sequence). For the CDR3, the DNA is TGTGCCAGCAGCTTCGGGGGGGCCAGCTACGAGCAGTACTTC. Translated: CASSFGGASYEQYF.

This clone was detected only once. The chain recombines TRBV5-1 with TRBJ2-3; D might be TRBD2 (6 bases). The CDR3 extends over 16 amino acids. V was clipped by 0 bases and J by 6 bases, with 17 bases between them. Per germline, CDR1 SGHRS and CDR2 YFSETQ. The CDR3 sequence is CASSLDPGTSGDTQYF. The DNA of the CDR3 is TGCGCCAGCAGCTTGGACCCCGGGACTTCTGGGGATACGCAGTATTTT.

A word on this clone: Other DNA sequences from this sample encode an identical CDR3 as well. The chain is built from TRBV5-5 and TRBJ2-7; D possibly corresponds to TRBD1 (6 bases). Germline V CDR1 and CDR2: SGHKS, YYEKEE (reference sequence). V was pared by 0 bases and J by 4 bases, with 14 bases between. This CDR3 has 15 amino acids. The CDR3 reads CASSLAAGDTYEQYF. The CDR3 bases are TGTGCCAGCAGCTTGGCGGCAGGGGACACGTACGAGCAGTACTTC.

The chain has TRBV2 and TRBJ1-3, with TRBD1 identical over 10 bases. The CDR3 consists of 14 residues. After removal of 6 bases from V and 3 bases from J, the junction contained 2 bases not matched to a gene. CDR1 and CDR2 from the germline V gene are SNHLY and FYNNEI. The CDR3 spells CASRTGGGGNTIYF. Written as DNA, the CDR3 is TGTGCCAGCAGGACAGGGGGCGGTGGAAACACCATATATTTT.

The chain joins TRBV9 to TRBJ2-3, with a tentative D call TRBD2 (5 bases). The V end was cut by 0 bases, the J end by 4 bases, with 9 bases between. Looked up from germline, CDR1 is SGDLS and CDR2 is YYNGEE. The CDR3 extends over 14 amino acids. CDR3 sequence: CASSVALGADTQYF. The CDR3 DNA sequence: TGTGCCAGCAGCGTAGCTCTGGGAGCAGATACGCAGTATTTT.

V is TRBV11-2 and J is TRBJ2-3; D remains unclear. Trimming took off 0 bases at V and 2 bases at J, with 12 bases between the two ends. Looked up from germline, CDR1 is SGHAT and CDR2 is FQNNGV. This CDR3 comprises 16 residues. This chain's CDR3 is CASSLDWAYPTDTQYF. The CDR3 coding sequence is TGTGCCAGCAGCTTAGATTGGGCCTACCCCACAGATACGCAGTATTTT.

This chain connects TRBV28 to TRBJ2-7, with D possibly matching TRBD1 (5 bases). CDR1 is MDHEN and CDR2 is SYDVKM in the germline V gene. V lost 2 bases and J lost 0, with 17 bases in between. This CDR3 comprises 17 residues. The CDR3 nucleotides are TGTGCCAGCAGTTTAGGGGTAGGGGCAGTTAGCTCCTACGAGCAGTACTTC. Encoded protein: CASSLGVGAVSSYEQYF.

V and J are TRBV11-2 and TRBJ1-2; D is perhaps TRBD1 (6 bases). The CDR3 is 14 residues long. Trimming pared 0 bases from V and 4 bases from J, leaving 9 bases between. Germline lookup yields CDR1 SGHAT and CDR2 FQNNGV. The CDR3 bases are TGTGCCAGCAGCTTAGATGGACAGTCCTATGGCTACACCTTC. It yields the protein CASSLDGQSYGYTF.

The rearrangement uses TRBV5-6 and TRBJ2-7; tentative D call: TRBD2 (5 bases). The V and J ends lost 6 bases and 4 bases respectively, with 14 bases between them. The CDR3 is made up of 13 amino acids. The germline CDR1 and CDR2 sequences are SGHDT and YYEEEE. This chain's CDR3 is CASNLRASYEQYF. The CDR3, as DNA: TGTGCCAGCAATTTGAGGGCTAGTTACGAGCAGTACTTC.

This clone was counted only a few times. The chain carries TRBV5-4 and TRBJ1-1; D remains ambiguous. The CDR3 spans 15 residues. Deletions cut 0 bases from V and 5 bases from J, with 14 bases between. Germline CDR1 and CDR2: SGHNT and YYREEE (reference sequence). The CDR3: CASSLEYGVGTEAFF. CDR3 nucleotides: TGTGCCAGCAGCTTGGAATACGGGGTGGGGACTGAAGCTTTCTTT.

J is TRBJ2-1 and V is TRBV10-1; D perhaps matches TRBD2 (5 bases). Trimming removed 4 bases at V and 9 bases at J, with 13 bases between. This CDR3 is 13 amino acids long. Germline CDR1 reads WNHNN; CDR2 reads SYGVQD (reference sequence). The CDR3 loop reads CASSVATNGEQFF. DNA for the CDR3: TGCGCCAGCAGTGTCGCGACTAACGGTGAGCAGTTCTTC.

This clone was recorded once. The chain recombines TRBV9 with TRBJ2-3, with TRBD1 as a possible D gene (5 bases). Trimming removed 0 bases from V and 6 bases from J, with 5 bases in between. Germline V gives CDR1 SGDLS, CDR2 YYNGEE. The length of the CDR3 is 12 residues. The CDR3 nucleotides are TGTGCCAGCAGCGTAGGACAGGATACGCAGTATTTT. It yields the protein CASSVGQDTQYF.

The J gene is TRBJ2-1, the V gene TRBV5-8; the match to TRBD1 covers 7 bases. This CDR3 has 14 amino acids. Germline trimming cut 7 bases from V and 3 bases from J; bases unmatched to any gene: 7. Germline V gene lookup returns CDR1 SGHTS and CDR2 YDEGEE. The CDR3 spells CASLIRQGYNEQFF. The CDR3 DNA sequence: TGTGCCAGCTTAATTCGACAGGGCTACAATGAGCAGTTCTTC.